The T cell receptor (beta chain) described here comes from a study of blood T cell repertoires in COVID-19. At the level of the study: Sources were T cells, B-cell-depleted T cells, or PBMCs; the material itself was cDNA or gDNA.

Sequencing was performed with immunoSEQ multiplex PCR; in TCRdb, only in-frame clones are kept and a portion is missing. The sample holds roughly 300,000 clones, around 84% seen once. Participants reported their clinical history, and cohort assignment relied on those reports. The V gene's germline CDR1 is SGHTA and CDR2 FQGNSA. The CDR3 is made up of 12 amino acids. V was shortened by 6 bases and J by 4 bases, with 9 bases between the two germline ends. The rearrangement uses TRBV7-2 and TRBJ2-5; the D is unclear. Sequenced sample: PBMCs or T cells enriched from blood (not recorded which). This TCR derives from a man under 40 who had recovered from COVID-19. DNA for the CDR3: TGTGCCAGCAGGAGAGGCCCAGAGACCCAGTACTTC. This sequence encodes CASRRGPETQYF.